This TCR beta chain was profiled in a study of post-analysis software for immune sequencing data. As concerns this clonotype: Antigen specificity is unknown.

Overall study findings and caveats: Controls showed lower frequencies than patients for five TRBV segments, and TRBV5-6, TRBV5-1 and TRBV20-1 were among these.

The CDR3 has 13 amino acids. Germline values: CDR1 SGHRS, CDR2 YFSETQ. Unique molecular identifiers featured in each of the TCR beta cDNA libraries. One entry per CDR3 protein, called by TCRdb with MiXCR from the PCR reads. The sample consists of 150,000 to 200,000 distinct CDR3 sequences, 30% of them appearing once. This rearrangement joins TRBV5-1 to TRBJ2-1; D not resolved. The last part of the DNA fits TRBJ2-7 better; the J call may be wrong. This sequence was found in a girl under 18 with multiple sclerosis. Sequences were obtained from blood. This CDR3 is CASSLAVKDEQYF. The CDR3 DNA reads TGCGCCAGCAGCTTGGCTGTGAAGGATGAGCAGTACTTC.